The present TCR beta chain was sequenced within a study of blood T cells in healthy people across ages. The study, taken as a whole, reports: PBMCs that were unsorted prevented a conclusive naive versus antigen-experienced comparison. The long-lived group displayed more naive CD4+ cells, plus higher diversity, than the aged donors did.

Trimming took off 5 bases at V and 1 base at J, with 7 bases between the two ends. The CDR3 length is 13 residues. Germline CDR1 KGHDR, CDR2 SFDVKD. It was with a sample-barcoded 5' primer and a J-beta primer mix that a second PCR of about 7 to 12 cycles was run. Every molecule of cDNA carried a tag from a template-switch adaptor with 12 random nucleotides. MiXCR, applied by TCRdb to the 5' RACE reads, yields one record per CDR3 protein. Of about 670,000 distinct CDR3 sequences in the sample, roughly half were seen once. A note on this clonotype: Its antigen remains unknown.

The sample consisted of blood. J is TRBJ1-2 and V is TRBV24-1; no clear D. The source is a woman older than 75 in good health. In DNA, the CDR3 is TGTGCCACCAGTGCTGACTTTAACTATGGCTACACCTTC. Protein: CATSADFNYGYTF.